This entry is about one T cell receptor (beta chain). Each CDR3 protein gets one entry after TCRdb re-called the 5' RACE reads with MiXCR. Of around 67,000 distinct CDR3 sequences in the sample, more than 5.5% are singletons; the top ten hold about 32%. The CDR3 has 15 amino acids. V shed 0 bases and J shed 2 bases, with 11 bases lying between them. The germline V gene encodes CDR1 LGHNA and CDR2 YSLEER. The data were taken from a study of T cells after yellow fever vaccination. The chain uses TRBV4-3 and TRBJ2-7; maybe TRBD2 (7 bases). The clonotype comes from a man aged 18 to 29 who received the YFV17D yellow fever vaccine. The sample was CD8+ T cells sorted from PBMCs, taken about 5 days after the first yellow fever vaccination. The CDR3 protein is CASSQEGGGPYEQYF. The CDR3 nucleotides are TGCGCCAGCAGCCAAGAAGGGGGGGGGCCCTACGAGCAGTACTTC.